These 18 T cell receptor beta chains share one sample of origin, sequenced in a study of a mutant IDH1 vaccine in newly diagnosed glioma. Assay used: immunoSEQ multiplex PCR; TCRdb lists only in-frame clones, some missing. Counted here are about 82,000 clones, approximately 85% occurring once; the ten biggest clones make up 2% to 2.5%. Regarding time point: week 23, last vaccination. In every dose of vaccine, 300 ug of mutant IDH1 20-mer peptide was given alongside topical imiquimod. The antigens of these receptors remain unknown. The source was PBMCs, collected from a glioma patient whose treatment included an IDH1 peptide vaccine. The receptors derive from a man younger than 45 with glioma. Some clones in this sample may be carry-over from other donors' samples.

The chain uses TRBV5-1 and TRBJ2-3; 10 nucleotides align to TRBD2. This CDR3 comprises 18 residues. CDR1 and CDR2 from the germline V gene are SGHRS and YFSETQ. Germline trimming cut 0 bases from V and 6 bases from J; bases unmatched to any gene: 13. The CDR3 loop reads CASSLAPSSGRGRDTQYF. CDR3 nucleotides: TGCGCCAGCAGCTTGGCCCCCTCTAGCGGGAGAGGTAGGGATACGCAGTATTTT.

The chain joins TRBV7-8 to TRBJ1-5; no clear D. The V gene's germline CDR1 is SGHVS and CDR2 FQNEAQ. Trimming stripped 4 bases from V and 5 bases from J, with 21 bases between. The CDR3 is 17 amino acids. The CDR3 loop is CASSYSPRKPSDQPQHF. CDR3 nucleotide sequence: TGTGCCAGCAGCTATAGTCCCCGGAAGCCTTCAGATCAGCCCCAGCATTTT.

This clone occurred many times. The V gene is TRBV5-1, the J gene TRBJ2-5, with TRBD1 matching 8 bases. The ends lost 5 bases at V and 5 bases at J; junction bases unmatched: 8. The germline V gene encodes CDR1 SGHRS and CDR2 YFSETQ. CDR3 length: 14 amino acids. CDR3 region: CASRNTGGRETQYF. The CDR3 DNA reads TGCGCCAGCAGAAACACAGGGGGAAGGGAGACCCAGTACTTC.

The J gene is TRBJ1-1, the V gene TRBV7-8, with D possibly TRBD1 on 5 matching bases. With 5 bases removed from V and 1 base from J, the gap between germline ends came to 8 bases. Germline V gene sequence: CDR1 SGHVS, CDR2 FQNEAQ. The CDR3 has 13 residues. The CDR3 sequence: CASSVDRNTEAFF. CDR3 bases: TGTGCCAGCAGCGTAGACAGGAACACTGAAGCTTTCTTT.

The chain is built from TRBV6-1 and TRBJ2-7, with D perhaps matching TRBD1 (6 bases). CDR3 length equals 15 residues. CDR1 is MNHNS, CDR2 SASEGT, per germline. V was pared by 3 bases and J by 1 base, with 13 bases between. The CDR3 DNA is TGTGCCAGCAGTGACCTCGGACAGATATCCTACGAGCAGTACTTC. Translated: CASSDLGQISYEQYF.

This chain joins TRBV7-9 and TRBJ2-5; D remains ambiguous. The CDR3 covers 15 residues. V gave up 4 bases and J gave up 4 bases, with 16 bases separating them. Germline V CDR1 and CDR2: SEHNR, FQNEAQ (reference sequence). CDR3 sequence reads: CASSSKRRLGETQYF. CDR3 coding DNA: TGTGCCAGCAGCTCGAAGAGGAGATTGGGAGAGACCCAGTACTTC.

The chain has TRBV7-6 and TRBJ1-1, with TRBD1 identical over 10 bases. Germline trimming cut 5 bases from V and 1 base from J; bases unmatched to any gene: 4. The CDR3 runs 15 residues. Germline CDR1 SGHVS, CDR2 FNYEAQ. The CDR3 nucleotides are TGTGCCAGCAGCCCCCGGGACAGGGGGAACACTGAAGCTTTCTTT. This encodes CASSPRDRGNTEAFF.

The chain recombines TRBV5-1 with TRBJ1-1; tentative D call: TRBD1 (6 bases). The CDR3 consists of 13 residues. Between the trimmed V and J ends, which lost 3 bases and 5 bases, there was a span of 11 bases. Germline-derived CDR1 and CDR2 are SGHRS and YFSETQ. CDR3 bases: TGCGCCAGCAGCTCAGAGACAGGAACTGAAGCTTTCTTT. Translation: CASSSETGTEAFF.

For the CDR3, the DNA is TGTGCCAGCAGCTTCCTTATGGGGGGTGGCTACACCTTC. It is translated as CASSFLMGGGYTF. The rearrangement joins TRBV5-6 to TRBJ1-2; weak D call: TRBD1 (5 bases). This CDR3 is built from 13 residues. Trimming took 2 bases from V and 7 from J, leaving 12 bases between them. Germline V gives CDR1 SGHDT, CDR2 YYEEEE. The whole variable domain, filled in from reference TRBV5-6 and TRBJ1-2, reads DAGVTQSPTHLIKTRGQQVTLRCSPKSGHDTVSWYQQALGQGPQFIFQYYEEEERQRGNFPDRFSGHQFPNYSSELNVNALLLGDSALYLCASSFLMGGGYTFGSGTRLTVV.

The chain has TRBV7-6 and TRBJ1-1, with D possibly TRBD1 on 6 matching bases. Trimming removed 5 bases from V and 1 base from J, with 17 bases in between. Germline V gives CDR1 SGHVS, CDR2 FNYEAQ. The CDR3 length is 16 residues. The chain's CDR3 is CASSRDPGQTNTEAFF. DNA of the CDR3: TGTGCCAGCAGCCGGGACCCGGGACAAACGAACACTGAAGCTTTCTTT.

This clone was seen a few times. As DNA, the CDR3 is TGCGCCAGCAGTCAATGGGCCAGGGGCCCTGAAGCTTTCTTT. Its translation is CASSQWARGPEAFF. The chain is built from TRBV23-1 and TRBJ1-1, with a possible D match to TRBD1 (6 bases). TRBV23-1 is treated as an ORF (open reading frame) with a function not yet certain. V shed 1 base and J shed 6 bases, with 12 bases lying between them. The CDR3 runs 14 residues.

Concerning this clone: Within the sample, other DNA sequences also encode this same CDR3. The chain has TRBV2 and TRBJ1-3, with a possible D match to TRBD1 (6 bases). Germline V gives CDR1 SNHLY, CDR2 FYNNEI. The ends were cut back, 5 bases at V and 7 bases at J, with 9 bases in the middle. The CDR3 is 12 residues long. The CDR3 region has the DNA TGTGCCAGCAGTTTCGGGGGCAACACCATATATTTT. Translation: CASSFGGNTIYF.

The chain links TRBV28 to TRBJ2-1; TRBD1 matches at 7 bases. Per the germline V gene, CDR1 is MDHEN and CDR2 is SYDVKM. Trimming took 3 bases from V and 8 from J; bases not matched to a gene: 7. The CDR3 covers 14 residues. The CDR3 is CASSFRQGTDEQFF. CDR3 DNA: TGTGCCAGCAGTTTCCGACAGGGCACCGATGAGCAGTTCTTC.

This clone turned up a few times. This chain uses TRBV7-2 with TRBJ2-5; 7 bases are shared with TRBD1. This CDR3 has 15 amino acids. CDR1 is SGHTA and CDR2 is FQGNSA in the germline V gene. Losses at the gene ends were 4 bases for V and 2 bases for J; bases not matched to a gene: 7. As DNA, the CDR3 is TGTGCCAGCAGCTCTGAGGGACAGCCGCAAGAGACCCAGTACTTC. It translates to CASSSEGQPQETQYF.

This clone was seen once. The chain links TRBV5-1 to TRBJ2-5; perhaps TRBD2 as D (6 bases). This CDR3 has 15 residues. The V gene's germline CDR1 is SGHRS and CDR2 YFSETQ. V was pared by 0 bases and J by 2 bases, with 11 bases between. The CDR3 nucleotides are TGCGCCAGCAGCTTGGCGGAGGGTTTACAAGAGACCCAGTACTTC. Translating gives CASSLAEGLQETQYF.

The J gene is TRBJ1-1, the V gene TRBV5-5, with D unresolved. The CDR3 is 14 amino acids. Germline V gives CDR1 SGHKS, CDR2 YYEKEE (reference sequence). The V end was cut by 1 base, the J end by 0 bases, with 7 bases between. The CDR3 nucleotides read TGTGCCAGCAGCTTGACAGCCATGAACACTGAAGCTTTCTTT. Translation gives CASSLTAMNTEAFF. Full variable domain (missing parts from reference TRBV5-5 and TRBJ1-1): DAGVTQSPTHLIKTRGQQVTLRCSPISGHKSVSWYQQVLGQGPQFIFQYYEKEERGRGNFPDRFSARQFPNYSSELNVNALLLGDSALYLCASSLTAMNTEAFFGQGTRLTVV.

On this clone: The junction departs from germline at one end; a sequencing error may be responsible. The J gene is TRBJ2-7, the V gene TRBV20-1, with a possible D match to TRBD1 (5 bases). In germline, CDR1 is DFQATT, CDR2 SNEGSKA (reference sequence). CDR3 size: 11 residues. The CDR3 bases are TGCAGTGCTAGAGATACCAGGACGGACAACTTC. Its protein product is CSARDTRTDNF.

This chain uses TRBV6-6 with TRBJ1-2, with D unresolved. The CDR3 runs to 11 residues. Trimming removed 9 bases from V and 5 bases from J, with 10 bases in between. Germline V gene data show CDR1 as MNHNY and CDR2 as SVGAGI (reference sequence). CDR3 nucleotides: TGTGCCAGTCGAGTAGGGTATGGCTACACCTTC. Protein product: CASRVGYGYTF.